The clone carrying this T cell receptor beta chain showed up many times. Its antigen is undetermined. These data belong to a study of identical twins. Overall study findings and caveats: Zero-insertion analyses might be partly confounded by invariant T cells like MAIT and iNKT. Whereas memory repertoires showed no such difference, abundant cord blood beta clonotypes carried fewer insertions. Out-of-frame beta sequences exhibited a weaker degree of excess twin sharing.

Germline CDR1 and CDR2: ENHRY and SYGVKD. This CDR3 has 15 amino acids. The V gene lost 0 bases and the J gene lost 7 bases, with 13 bases spanning the gap. Addition of a universal primer site occurred through template switching, and cDNA carried unique molecular identifiers. Each CDR3 protein gets one entry after TCRdb re-called the 5' RACE reads with MiXCR. The sample yields around 230,000 distinct CDR3 sequences, roughly a tenth seen once. The rearrangement uses TRBV10-3 and TRBJ1-5; D is undetermined. The source is a woman younger than 35 in good health. The sequencing sample was made of memory (CD45RO+) T cells sorted from blood. The CDR3 DNA reads as TGTGCCATCAGTGAGTCGAACTCGGGGAACCAGCCCCAGCATTTT. Its translation is CAISESNSGNQPQHF.